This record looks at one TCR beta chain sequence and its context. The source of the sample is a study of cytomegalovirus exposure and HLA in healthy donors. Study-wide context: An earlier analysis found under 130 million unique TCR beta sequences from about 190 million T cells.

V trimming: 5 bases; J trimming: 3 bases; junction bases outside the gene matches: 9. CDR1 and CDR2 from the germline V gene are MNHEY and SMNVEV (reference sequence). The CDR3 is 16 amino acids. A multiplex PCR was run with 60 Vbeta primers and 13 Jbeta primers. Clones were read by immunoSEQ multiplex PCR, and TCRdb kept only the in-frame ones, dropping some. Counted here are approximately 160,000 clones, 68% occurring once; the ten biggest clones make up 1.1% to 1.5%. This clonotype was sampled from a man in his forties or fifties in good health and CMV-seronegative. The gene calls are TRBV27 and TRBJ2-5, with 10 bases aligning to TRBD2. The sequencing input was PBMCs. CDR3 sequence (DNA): TGTGCCAGCAGTCGGGGACTAGGACTAGCGGAAGAGACCCAGTACTTC. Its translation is CASSRGLGLAEETQYF.